Each of the 11 T cell receptor beta chains below was sequenced from the same sample in a study of T-cell reconstitution after alpha-beta-depleted transplantation in children. TCRbeta library construction was performed incorporating unique molecular identifiers. In TCRdb, the PCR reads were re-called with MiXCR into one record per CDR3 protein. The profile covers 250,000 to 400,000 distinct CDR3 sequences, with roughly 21% appearing a single time and roughly 9.7% taken by the ten largest. Sequences were derived from PBMCs, mostly from graft donor cells, sampled 180 days after TCRalphabeta/CD19-depleted stem cell transplant. The receptors were gathered from a male patient under 18 who had a stem cell transplant for acute lymphoblastic leukemia, so the T cells may come from the graft donor.

The chain links TRBV20-1 to TRBJ2-7, with D unresolved. Deletions cut 1 base from V and 3 bases from J, with 10 bases between. CDR1 DFQATT and CDR2 SNEGSKA come from the germline V gene (reference sequence). The CDR3 has 13 amino acids. CDR3 amino acids: CSARASSVYEQYF. DNA of the CDR3: TGCAGTGCTAGAGCCTCTTCGGTCTACGAGCAGTACTTC.

The gene calls are TRBV12-3 or TRBV12-4 and TRBJ2-1; 13 bases match TRBD2. The V gene end was trimmed by 6 bases and the J gene end by 10 bases; junction bases not matched to a gene: 9. There are 15 residues in the CDR3. CDR3 in amino acids: CASSPGLAGAGEQFF. CDR3 nucleotide sequence: TGTGCCAGCAGCCCCGGACTAGCGGGAGCGGGGGAGCAGTTCTTC.

This chain links TRBV12-3 or TRBV12-4 with TRBJ2-7; 9 bases are shared with TRBD1. V lost 2 bases, J lost 4 bases, and 3 bases stayed unmatched. The CDR3 contains 14 residues. The CDR3 coding sequence is TGTGCCAGCAGTTTATGGGGACAGGGTTACGAGCAGTACTTC. Its translation is CASSLWGQGYEQYF.

V and J are TRBV6-6 and TRBJ1-1; D is possibly TRBD1 (5 bases). The CDR3 loop spans 12 amino acids. From germline, CDR1 is MNHNY and CDR2 SVGAGI (reference sequence). V was trimmed by 8 bases and J by 1 base, leaving 8 bases between them. This CDR3 reads CASADRNTEAFF. CDR3 DNA: TGTGCCAGCGCCGACAGGAACACTGAAGCTTTCTTT.

This clonotype turned up a few times. The J gene is TRBJ2-2, the V gene TRBV20-1, with D hard to call. The CDR3 covers 11 residues. With 0 bases removed from V and 6 bases from J, the gap between germline ends came to 2 bases. Per the germline V gene, CDR1 is DFQATT and CDR2 is SNEGSKA (reference sequence). CDR3 loop: CSAREAGELFF. The CDR3 DNA reads as TGCAGTGCTAGAGAGGCCGGGGAGCTGTTTTTT.

V is TRBV11-1 and J is TRBJ2-4; a weak D match, TRBD2 (6 bases). V dropped 2 bases and J dropped 0 bases, with 17 bases sitting between them. The CDR3 consists of 18 residues. In germline, CDR1 is SGHAT, CDR2 FQDESV (reference sequence). The CDR3 sequence is CASSLTSLASLAKNIQYF. In DNA, the CDR3 is TGTGCCAGCAGCTTAACCTCGCTAGCGTCACTAGCCAAAAACATTCAGTACTTC.

V gene TRBV15 combines with J gene TRBJ2-7; 10 bases fit TRBD1. The CDR3 runs 18 residues. Germline lookup yields CDR1 LNHNV and CDR2 YYDKDF (reference sequence). V lost 1 base to trimming and J lost 5 bases; unmatched junction nucleotides: 14. The CDR3 coding sequence is TGTGCCACCAGCAGAGCTACCCTCGACAGGGGGCGCGGGAACGAGCAGTACTTC. Protein product: CATSRATLDRGRGNEQYF.

This clonotype has only a few counts. The V gene is TRBV27, the J gene TRBJ2-1, with D unclear. Germline V gene lookup returns CDR1 MNHEY and CDR2 SMNVEV (reference sequence). The CDR3 sequence is 16 residues long. V lost 4 bases to trimming and J lost 3 bases, with 16 bases between them. CDR3: CASSSLVTPIYNEQFF. CDR3 bases: TGTGCCAGCAGTTCCCTCGTAACCCCCATCTACAATGAGCAGTTCTTC.

The chain combines TRBV6-5 with TRBJ2-7; no definite D call. Germline V CDR1 and CDR2: MNHEY, SVGAGI. V was clipped by 8 bases and J by 5 bases, with 10 bases between them. CDR3 length: 11 residues. CDR3 bases: TGTGCCAGCCGGTCGGCCCACGAGCAGTACTTC. Translated: CASRSAHEQYF.

This clonotype was detected only a few times. CDR3 sequence (DNA): TGTGCCAGCAGCTTAGCGGGGAGTCAATCCTACGAGCAGTACTTC. It specifies CASSLAGSQSYEQYF. The chain uses TRBV7-9 and TRBJ2-7, with D perhaps matching TRBD2 (5 bases). The CDR3 runs to 15 residues. The germline V gene encodes CDR1 SEHNR and CDR2 FQNEAQ (reference sequence). Trimming took 0 bases from V and 1 from J, leaving 10 bases between them.

The V call is TRBV6-5, the J call TRBJ2-5; either TRBD1 or TRBD2 may supply D (5 bases each). Germline values: CDR1 MNHEY, CDR2 SVGAGI. The V and J ends lost 2 bases and 4 bases respectively, with 8 bases between them. This CDR3 comprises 13 residues. CDR3 coding DNA: TGTGCCAGCAGTTACGGGGGACCAGAGACCCAGTACTTC. Residues: CASSYGGPETQYF.